This T cell receptor (beta chain) was obtained from a study of T cell repertoires in cytomegalovirus infection. The overall study: CMV infection plus the matching HLA type was flagged by public TCR beta signatures. Study outcomes and limitations: There were HLA-C-restricted CMV-specific TCR beta clonotypes dominating the ex vivo response.

Looked up from germline, CDR1 is SGHTA and CDR2 is FQGNSA. The CDR3 consists of 16 residues. The trim removed 5 bases at V and 2 bases at J, leaving 9 bases unmatched. TCRdb used MiXCR to reprocess the reads, holding one entry per CDR3 protein. Of some 590,000 distinct CDR3 sequences in the sample, around 40% were seen once. This clonotype was detected a few times. What it recognizes is unknown. This chain connects TRBV7-2 to TRBJ2-3; 8 nucleotides match TRBD2. The sequencing used cultured PBMCs, collected from culture after CMV antigen stimulation. This clonotype was sampled from a human donor in good health (CMV status not recorded). Some clones in this sample may be carry-over from other donors' samples. CDR3: CASSVQAGAFTDTQYF. The CDR3 DNA reads TGTGCCAGCAGCGTCCAAGCGGGGGCTTTCACAGATACGCAGTATTTT.